This is a list of T cell receptor beta chains from one sample in a study of shared clonotypes between healthy human individuals. The data were produced by immunoSEQ multiplex PCR, yet TCRdb's version contains in-frame clones alone and is incomplete. The table has fewer than 400,000 clones, around 67% seen once. The sample comprised memory CD4+ T cells sorted from blood. The receptors originated from a man aged 25-40 years in good health. Both conserved end residues are part of each CDR3. The D gene is left open where the match is weak. Size is stated for part of the rows, as once, few or many counts, or as a class when the clone is expanded.

DNA,CDR3,D,V,size,J
TGTGCCAGCAGCTTAGACTTCTCTGGAAACACCATATATTTT,CASSLDFSGNTIYF,NA,TRBV7-8,once,TRBJ1-3
TGCAGCTTCAACAGGGGCCCCTACGAGCAGTACTTC,CSFNRGPYEQYF,TRBD1,TRBV29-1,NA,TRBJ2-7
TGTGCCAGCAGGACAGGGTGGGGCGGCGAGCAGTACTTC,CASRTGWGGEQYF,TRBD1,TRBV27,NA,TRBJ2-7
TGTGCCAGCAGCTTCTTCGCCGGGACTAGCCTTTACGAGCAGTACTTC,CASSFFAGTSLYEQYF,TRBD2,TRBV5-4,NA,TRBJ2-7
TGTGCCAGCAGCTTTAAGGGGGACGCCAAAAACATTCAGTACTTC,CASSFKGDAKNIQYF,NA,TRBV7-2,NA,TRBJ2-4
TGTGCCAGCAGACAACAGGGGTTGGGGACAGATACGCAGTATTTT,CASRQQGLGTDTQYF,TRBD1,TRBV27,NA,TRBJ2-3
TGTGCCAGCAGCTGGACTAGCGGACCTAGTACTGAGCAGTTCTTC,CASSWTSGPSTEQFF,TRBD2,TRBV11-3,once,TRBJ2-1
TGTGCCAGCAGTGAAGACAGTCGTCAGCCCCAGCATTTT,CASSEDSRQPQHF,NA,TRBV2,NA,TRBJ1-5
TGTGCCAGCAGTTTAGGGTCTTTTGGGAACTATGGCTACACCTTC,CASSLGSFGNYGYTF,NA,TRBV28,NA,TRBJ1-2
TGCGCCAGCAGCTTGCGGGGGCTGCCCACAGATACGCAGTATTTT,CASSLRGLPTDTQYF,NA,TRBV5-1,once,TRBJ2-3
TGTGCCAGCTCACCCACAGGGGGCTCCTACGAGCAGTACTTC,CASSPTGGSYEQYF,TRBD1,TRBV18,NA,TRBJ2-7
TGTGCCAGCAGTTACATTGGTGAAGCTTTCTTT,CASSYIGEAFF,NA,TRBV6-6,NA,TRBJ1-1
TGTGCCAGCAGCTTAGGAGTGAATGTGCCCAATGAGCAGTTCTTC,CASSLGVNVPNEQFF,NA,TRBV11-2,NA,TRBJ2-1
TGTGCCAGCAGTTTATCAATGTGGGGCCTCACTGAAGCTTTCTTT,CASSLSMWGLTEAFF,NA,TRBV27,NA,TRBJ1-1
TGTGCCAGCAGCCTCGGGACCGAGTATGGCTACACCTTC,CASSLGTEYGYTF,NA,TRBV11-2,NA,TRBJ1-2
TGTGCCAGCAGTGGGGGCTCGCTCGATCAGCCCCAGCATTTT,CASSGGSLDQPQHF,NA,TRBV2,NA,TRBJ1-5
TGTGCCAGCAGTCTGACAGGGGGCGAGGGGTATGGCTACACCTTC,CASSLTGGEGYGYTF,TRBD1,TRBV6-5,NA,TRBJ1-2
TGTGCCAGCAATTTGGACGGGAAGAACACTGAAGCTTTCTTT,CASNLDGKNTEAFF,NA,TRBV6-1,NA,TRBJ1-1
TGCGCCAGCAGTGCGGGGGGCGGAGATACGCAGTATTTT,CASSAGGGDTQYF,TRBD2,TRBV5-1,NA,TRBJ2-3
TGTGCCAGCAGCCCCGGACTAGCGGGGGGTAATGAGCAGTTCTTC,CASSPGLAGGNEQFF,TRBD2,TRBV7-9,NA,TRBJ2-1
TGTGCCAGCAGCGTAGCGCCCTCCACGGGCCTATCGACCTACGAGCAGTACTTC,CASSVAPSTGLSTYEQYF,NA,TRBV9,NA,TRBJ2-7
TGTGCCAGTAGACCCTCCGGGGGGTCCAACAATGAGCAGTTCTTC,CASRPSGGSNNEQFF,TRBD2,TRBV19,few,TRBJ2-1
TGTGCCAGCAGCCCACGAGGTAGGATAGAGACCCAGTACTTC,CASSPRGRIETQYF,NA,TRBV27,NA,TRBJ2-5
TGTGCCAGCAGCTTATCTTATGCCGCCTACGAGCAGTACTTC,CASSLSYAAYEQYF,NA,TRBV13,NA,TRBJ2-7
TGCAGCGTACCCTTCACAGGACTCCGGGGCTACACCTTC,CSVPFTGLRGYTF,NA,TRBV29-1,NA,TRBJ1-2
TGTGCCAGCAGCCGGGCGGGTCAAGAGACCCAGTACTTC,CASSRAGQETQYF,NA,TRBV7-6,NA,TRBJ2-5
TGTGCCAGCAGCAAAAGCGGGAGAGATTACAATGAGCAGTTCTTC,CASSKSGRDYNEQFF,TRBD2,TRBV9,NA,TRBJ2-1
TGTGCCAGTAGCCCCGTAGGGACCTATGGCTACACCTTC,CASSPVGTYGYTF,NA,TRBV19,once,TRBJ1-2
TGTGCCAGCACAGGTACTAGCTCCTTCTACGAGCAGTACTTC,CASTGTSSFYEQYF,NA,TRBV2,once,TRBJ2-7
TGTGCCAGCAGCTCCGGGACCGCGCTTTCCGTTACCTTC,CASSSGTALSVTF,NA,TRBV7-9,NA,TRBJ1-2
TGTGCCAGCAGTGAAGCGCTGGGAGCCGGGGAGCTGTTTTTT,CASSEALGAGELFF,NA,TRBV2,once,TRBJ2-2
TGTGCCAGCAGCTTCCTGGAGCCGGGGCCAGTCGCCTACACCTTC,CASSFLEPGPVAYTF,NA,TRBV5-4,NA,TRBJ1-2
TGCAGCGGAGGGGACAGGGTAAGAAGCACAGATACGCAGTATTTT,CSGGDRVRSTDTQYF,TRBD1,TRBV29-1,NA,TRBJ2-3
TGTGCCAGCAGAGCCGGGACCTTGGGTTCCTACGAGCAGTACTTC,CASRAGTLGSYEQYF,NA,TRBV2,NA,TRBJ2-7
TGTGCCTGGAGTCTCGGACAAAGAGATACGCAGTATTTT,CAWSLGQRDTQYF,NA,TRBV30,NA,TRBJ2-3
TGTGCCAGCAGCTTTAGGAGCAATCAGCCCCAGCATTTT,CASSFRSNQPQHF,NA,TRBV6-5,NA,TRBJ1-5
TGTGCCAGCTGTAGGGGACAGGGGACCGGGGAGCTGTTTTTT,CASCRGQGTGELFF,TRBD1,TRBV6-1,NA,TRBJ2-2
TGTGCCAGCAGCTTAGCAGGGGGCGATGGCTACACCTTC,CASSLAGGDGYTF,TRBD1,TRBV7-2,NA,TRBJ1-2
TGTGCCAGCAGCAGAAGCGGGAGCAGGGCCGGGGAGCTGTTTTTT,CASSRSGSRAGELFF,TRBD2,TRBV4-2,NA,TRBJ2-2
TGTGCCAGCAGTTTAGGGGAAACGTTCTATGGCTACACCTTC,CASSLGETFYGYTF,NA,TRBV28,NA,TRBJ1-2
TGTGCCAGCAGCCGGGGTCCCCAAGAGACCCAGTACTTC,CASSRGPQETQYF,NA,TRBV6-5,NA,TRBJ2-5
TGTGCCAGCAGTCCGAGTGGGAGGATGCTCTATGGCTACACCTTC,CASSPSGRMLYGYTF,NA,TRBV27,NA,TRBJ1-2
TGTGCCATCCGAGGGGGAAGCGGGAGCTCCTACAATGAGCAGTTCTTC,CAIRGGSGSSYNEQFF,TRBD2,TRBV10-3,NA,TRBJ2-1
TGTGCCAGCAGCTTACGGGGGAATCAGCCCCAGCATTTT,CASSLRGNQPQHF,NA,TRBV7-2,NA,TRBJ1-5
TGTGCCATGCGGGACACCTGGACCGGGGAGCTGTTTTTT,CAMRDTWTGELFF,NA,TRBV10-3,NA,TRBJ2-2
TGCAGCGTTGATGGCGGCTATGGCTACACCTTC,CSVDGGYGYTF,NA,TRBV29-1,NA,TRBJ1-2
TGTGCCACTAAAACCAAGGGGAATATCTACAATGAGCAGTTCTTC,CATKTKGNIYNEQFF,NA,TRBV19,NA,TRBJ2-1
TGTGCCTGGAGGGAGGCCGGGGAGCTGTTTTTT,CAWREAGELFF,NA,TRBV30,NA,TRBJ2-2
TGTGCCACAACGGCGGACCGAGGATCCCGCTCCTACAATGAGCAGTTCTTC,CATTADRGSRSYNEQFF,NA,TRBV28,NA,TRBJ2-1
TGTGCCAGCAGTTCACTGGTTGGGAAGACCCAGTACTTC,CASSSLVGKTQYF,NA,TRBV27,NA,TRBJ2-5
TGCGCCAGCAGCTTGGGCACAGGGGAGGATGGCTACACCTTC,CASSLGTGEDGYTF,TRBD1,TRBV5-1,NA,TRBJ1-2
TGTGCCAGCAGCTTTGATTGGACGGCCAACGAGCAGTACTTC,CASSFDWTANEQYF,NA,TRBV5-6,NA,TRBJ2-7